This TCR beta chain comes out of a study of T cells in Graves' hyperthyroidism and ophthalmopathy. Findings and limits, study-wide: Ophthalmopathy onset followed model prediction by a median around six months.

V lost 5 bases, J lost 1 base, and 11 bases lay in between. This CDR3 contains 14 residues. In germline, CDR1 is SEHNR, CDR2 FQNEAQ (reference sequence). The authors obtained PBMCs from over 8 ml of fresh peripheral blood. This clonotype was picked up many times. Antigen unknown. It was RNA transcripts that yielded the amplified TCR beta CDR3 regions. A first-round RT-PCR of the TCR CDR3 used the HTBI primer set. TCRdb analysed the multiplex PCR reads with MiXCR anew, one entry per CDR3 protein. The profile shows 90,000 to 120,000 distinct CDR3 sequences, around a sixth of them singletons. This sequence joins TRBV7-9 and TRBJ2-5; D remains unclear. Sequencing input: blood. The sequence derives from a woman aged 50 to 65 with Graves' hyperthyroidism. The CDR3 sequence is CASSKIRGQETQYF. CDR3 bases: TGTGCCAGCAGCAAAATTCGAGGCCAAGAGACCCAGTACTTC.